The 21 T cell receptor beta chains given below trace back to one sample, sequenced in a study of blood T cell repertoires in COVID-19. The data were produced by immunoSEQ multiplex PCR, yet TCRdb's version contains in-frame clones alone and is incomplete. The table lists approximately 290,000 clones, approximately 86% of them singletons. The sequenced sample consisted of peripheral blood. The receptors originated from a human donor with COVID-19, enrolled during active disease. The donor label of this sample is uncertain.

The genes are TRBV28 and TRBJ1-2; TRBD1 is a possible D gene (5 bases). V lost 7 bases and J lost 4, with 16 bases in between. Germline CDR1 MDHEN, CDR2 SYDVKM. There are 14 residues in the CDR3. Here the CDR3 reads CASIEAGRAYGYTF. CDR3 in DNA: TGTGCCAGCATCGAGGCAGGCAGGGCCTATGGCTACACCTTC.

The V call is TRBV11-2, the J call TRBJ1-4; D possibly corresponds to TRBD1 (6 bases). Trimming took off 3 bases at V and 6 bases at J, with 14 bases between the two ends. The germline V gene encodes CDR1 SGHAT and CDR2 FQNNGV. The CDR3 spans 15 residues. CDR3 DNA: TGTGCCAGCAGCTTGCAGGGGATGAATGATGAAAAACTGTTTTTT. Encoded protein: CASSLQGMNDEKLFF.

J is TRBJ1-6 and V is TRBV27, with 7 positions matching TRBD1. Germline trimming cut 6 bases from V and 4 bases from J; bases unmatched to any gene: 3. Germline V gene data show CDR1 as MNHEY and CDR2 as SMNVEV (reference sequence). The CDR3 is 14 amino acids. CDR3 bases: TGTGCCAGCAGCAGGGGACAGTATAATTCACCCCTCCACTTT. It is translated as CASSRGQYNSPLHF.

This clone was seen only once. V and J are TRBV6-1 and TRBJ1-6; D is undetermined. The CDR3 is 15 residues long. Germline lookup yields CDR1 MNHNS and CDR2 SASEGT. Trimming took off 6 bases at V and 9 bases at J, with 18 bases between the two ends. The CDR3 spells CASRPSLDRGSPLHF. In nucleotides, the CDR3 is TGTGCCAGCAGGCCATCCCTCGATAGAGGTTCACCCCTCCACTTT.

The V gene is TRBV5-1, the J gene TRBJ2-7; weak D call: TRBD2 (5 bases). The V and J ends lost 0 bases and 0 bases respectively, with 10 bases between them. CDR3 size: 15 residues. The germline CDR1 and CDR2 sequences are SGHRS and YFSETQ. The CDR3 DNA reads as TGCGCCAGCAGCTTGGCCCGGGGAACCTCCTACGAGCAGTACTTC. Protein: CASSLARGTSYEQYF.

V gene TRBV28 combines with J gene TRBJ1-6, with 9 positions matching TRBD1. V was pared by 3 bases and J by 8 bases, with 8 bases of the junction left unmatched. The CDR3 is 16 residues long. Per germline, CDR1 MDHEN and CDR2 SYDVKM. CDR3 loop: CASSLSTGGGDSPLHF. The CDR3 bases are TGTGCCAGCAGTTTGTCGACAGGGGGAGGAGATTCACCCCTCCACTTT.

The gene calls are TRBV7-9 and TRBJ1-2; D remains unclear. The CDR3 has 15 amino acids. Trimming removed 2 bases from V and 3 bases from J, with 13 bases in between. CDR1 and CDR2 (germline): SEHNR, FQNEAQ (reference sequence). The CDR3 is CASSLTGFEDYGYTF. In DNA form, the CDR3 reads TGTGCCAGCAGCTTAACCGGGTTTGAGGACTATGGCTACACCTTC.

This chain connects TRBV2 to TRBJ1-4; no reliable D call. This CDR3 spans 13 amino acids. The germline CDR1 and CDR2 sequences are SNHLY and FYNNEI. Trimming pared 6 bases from V and 5 bases from J, leaving 10 bases between. CDR3 coding DNA: TGTGCCAGCAGCGGCGACGGGAATGAAAAACTGTTTTTT. As protein: CASSGDGNEKLFF.

The CDR3 nucleotides are TGTGCCAGCAGACAGGATAACAGGGGAGATCAGCCCCAGCATTTT. Its translation is CASRQDNRGDQPQHF. The chain carries TRBV6-5 and TRBJ1-5; 7 nucleotides match TRBD1. CDR1 and CDR2 (germline): MNHEY, SVGAGI. This CDR3 has 15 amino acids. The trim removed 6 bases at V and 5 bases at J, leaving 10 bases unmatched.

The chain employs TRBV28 and TRBJ2-3, with 10 bases lining up with TRBD2. Per germline, CDR1 MDHEN and CDR2 SYDVKM. V lost 5 bases, J lost 9 bases, and 8 bases stayed unmatched. The CDR3 has 14 residues. CDR3 amino acids: CASSPPSTSGTQYF. The CDR3 coding sequence is TGTGCCAGCAGTCCGCCCTCGACTAGCGGGACGCAGTATTTT.

This chain joins TRBV5-1 and TRBJ2-5; the D gene is possibly TRBD1 (5 bases). CDR3 size: 15 residues. Trimming cost V 2 bases and J 2 bases, with 13 bases left between them. The germline gives CDR1 SGHRS, CDR2 YFSETQ. The CDR3 loop reads CASSFGAADQETQYF. CDR3 coding DNA: TGCGCCAGCAGCTTTGGGGCAGCAGATCAAGAGACCCAGTACTTC.

The rearrangement links TRBV23-1 to TRBJ2-7; D is uncertain. TRBV23-1 falls under the ORF class, with uncertain function. The CDR3 consists of 14 residues. Trimming removed 8 bases at V and 6 bases at J, with 20 bases between. CDR3 coding DNA: TGCGCCAGCCCTACTAAGACTGGCCTGTGCGAGCAGTACTTC. Encoded protein: CASPTKTGLCEQYF.

The chain employs TRBV19 and TRBJ1-4, with D maybe TRBD1 (5 bases). Trimming took 6 bases from V and 5 from J, leaving 13 bases between them. The CDR3 is 14 residues long. The germline CDR1 and CDR2 sequences are LNHDA and SQIVND (reference sequence). CDR3 coding DNA: TGTGCCAGTAGAGGGACTTTGGGGAATGAAAAACTGTTTTTT. It yields the protein CASRGTLGNEKLFF. The whole variable domain, filled in from reference TRBV19 and TRBJ1-4, reads DGGITQSPKYLFRKEGQNVTLSCEQNLNHDAMYWYRQDPGQGLRLIYYSQIVNDFQKGDIAEGYSVSREKKESFPLTVTSAQKNPTAFYLCASRGTLGNEKLFFGSGTQLSVL.

The chain carries TRBV5-5 and TRBJ1-6; no firm D call. CDR3 length: 14 residues. Per germline, CDR1 SGHKS and CDR2 YYEKEE (reference sequence). With 6 bases removed from V and 6 bases from J, the gap between germline ends came to 13 bases. The CDR3 region has the DNA TGTGCCAGCAATTTACCGGGGTTTAATTCACCCCTCCACTTT. Protein product: CASNLPGFNSPLHF.

This clone occurred a few times. The J gene is TRBJ1-6, the V gene TRBV19; 7 bases line up with TRBD1. With 7 bases clipped from V and 7 bases from J, the junction kept 7 bases outside the gene matches. The CDR3 extends over 14 amino acids. Germline V gene sequence: CDR1 LNHDA, CDR2 SQIVND (reference sequence). In nucleotides, the CDR3 is TGTGCCAGTACCCTTACAGGGGCCAATTCACCCCTCCACTTT. Its translation is CASTLTGANSPLHF.

The DNA of the CDR3 is TGTGCCAGCAGCTTATCAGGGGGAACAAACTATGGCTACACCTTC. Its protein product is CASSLSGGTNYGYTF. This chain uses TRBV7-3 with TRBJ1-2; 7 nucleotides align to TRBD1. This CDR3 contains 15 residues. CDR1 SGHTA and CDR2 FQGTGA come from the germline V gene. V was clipped by 2 bases and J by 2 bases; unmatched bases: 5.

CDR3 nucleotide sequence: TGCGCCAGCAGGGCTAGCGGGAGAGGGGACAATGAGCAGTTCTTC. Translation gives CASRASGRGDNEQFF. This chain uses TRBV10-2 with TRBJ2-1; 10 bases are shared with TRBD2. V lost 6 bases and J lost 5; bases outside the gene matches: 7. Germline V gene sequence: CDR1 WSHSY, CDR2 SAAADI. The CDR3 runs to 15 residues.

The chain recombines TRBV29-1 with TRBJ1-5; weak D call: TRBD1 (5 bases). The V gene lost 6 bases and the J gene lost 6 bases, with 18 bases spanning the gap. The CDR3 is 14 amino acids. Germline V gene sequence: CDR1 SQVTM, CDR2 ANQGSEA. The CDR3 reads CSVGLGGAGQPQHF. CDR3 nucleotides: TGCAGCGTCGGCCTCGGGGGAGCCGGTCAGCCCCAGCATTTT.

The rearrangement links TRBV27 to TRBJ2-7, with D possibly being TRBD1 (6 bases). Trimming stripped 0 bases from V and 1 base from J, with 10 bases between. This CDR3 has 15 amino acids. Per the germline V gene, CDR1 is MNHEY and CDR2 is SMNVEV (reference sequence). The CDR3 nucleotides are TGTGCCAGCAGTTTATCTTCGCAGGGGTCCTACGAGCAGTACTTC. Translated, it gives CASSLSSQGSYEQYF.

CDR3 nucleotide sequence: TGTGCCCAACTCACCGCCAGGGCAAAACTGTTTTTT. Translating gives CAQLTARAKLFF. The V gene is TRBV2, the J gene TRBJ1-4; possible D gene TRBD1, 5 bases. Germline assignment: CDR1 SNHLY and CDR2 FYNNEI. The V end was cut by 11 bases, the J end by 10 bases, with 17 bases between. This CDR3 is built from 12 residues.

This chain connects TRBV27 to TRBJ2-3; TRBD1 aligns across 7 bases. Losses at the gene ends were 5 bases for V and 6 bases for J; bases not matched to a gene: 20. There are 18 residues in the CDR3. Germline V lookup: CDR1 MNHEY, CDR2 SMNVEV (reference sequence). CDR3: CASSPPGANRGSEDTQYF. CDR3 coding DNA: TGTGCCAGCAGTCCCCCGGGCGCCAACAGGGGTTCCGAGGATACGCAGTATTTT.